This entry concerns a single T cell receptor (beta chain). These data come from a study of shared T cell receptors in the human thymus. Losses at the gene ends were 4 bases for V and 3 bases for J; bases not matched to a gene: 11. The V gene's germline CDR1 is MNHEY and CDR2 SVGAGI. This CDR3 region has 16 residues. Method: immunoSEQ multiplex PCR; TCRdb's copy keeps in-frame clones and lacks some. The table records around 730,000 clones, 70% to 90% of them present only once. These data were also reused for a study on human thymus T cells. This second report adds: Corrective heart surgery yielded resections, and these provided the thymus tissue.

This TCR was recovered from a girl in the first two years of life with a congenital heart defect. Source material: thymocytes. The rearrangement uses TRBV6-5 and TRBJ1-2; 7 nucleotides line up with TRBD1. The CDR3 DNA is TGTGCCAGCAGTTCCTATAAAAATACAGGGGACTATGGCTACACCTTC. This gives the protein CASSSYKNTGDYGYTF.